Below are 29 T cell receptor beta chains sequenced from a single sample in a study of cytomegalovirus exposure and HLA in healthy donors. 60 Vbeta and 13 Jbeta primers were used in PCR. Profiling relied on immunoSEQ multiplex PCR, and the TCRdb table lists in-frame clones only, not all of them. The sample yields approximately 140,000 clones, roughly four fifths seen once. The sample was PBMCs. The receptors derive from a woman between 40 and 50 years old in good health and CMV-seropositive.

The chain has TRBV7-2 and TRBJ2-1, with 9 bases lining up with TRBD1. The trim removed 4 bases at V and 10 bases at J, leaving 11 bases unmatched. Germline CDR1 SGHTA, CDR2 FQGNSA. The CDR3 extends over 15 amino acids. CDR3 in DNA: TGTGCCAGCAGCTCCGGGGACAGGGTTTTAGGCGAGCAGTTCTTC. Protein product: CASSSGDRVLGEQFF.

The CDR3 here is CASSSTGQGYTF. The CDR3 DNA reads as TGTGCCAGCAGCTCTACAGGGCAGGGCTACACCTTC. The J gene is TRBJ1-2, the V gene TRBV5-4; possible D gene TRBD1, 6 bases. V was clipped by 3 bases and J by 8 bases, with 11 bases between them. Germline values: CDR1 SGHNT, CDR2 YYREEE (reference sequence). This CDR3 contains 12 residues.

The V call is TRBV28, the J call TRBJ2-1, with D possibly TRBD2 on 6 matching bases. Trimming stripped 1 base from V and 6 bases from J, with 16 bases between. The CDR3 has 16 residues. The germline CDR1 and CDR2 sequences are MDHEN and SYDVKM. The CDR3 protein is CASSLYLTGVTNEQFF. CDR3 DNA sequence: TGTGCCAGCAGTTTATATTTAACGGGAGTAACCAATGAGCAGTTCTTC.

The chain couples TRBV5-1 to TRBJ2-4; maybe TRBD2 (5 bases). V was shortened by 3 bases and J by 13 bases, with 29 bases between the two germline ends. Germline V gene data show CDR1 as SGHRS and CDR2 as YFSETQ. This CDR3 has 17 residues. CDR3 region: CASSSPPGRPSGGVQYF. The CDR3, as DNA: TGCGCCAGCAGCTCCCCACCTGGACGGCCCAGCGGTGGGGTCCAGTACTTC.

J is TRBJ2-7 and V is TRBV9; D is uncertain. CDR3 size: 14 residues. Germline V gives CDR1 SGDLS, CDR2 YYNGEE. Trimming removed 1 base from V and 0 bases from J, with 8 bases in between. The CDR3 here is CASSVRGLSYEQYF. For the CDR3, the DNA is TGTGCCAGCAGCGTACGCGGCCTCTCCTACGAGCAGTACTTC.

V usage is TRBV7-9 and J usage is TRBJ1-2; D not certain. The germline CDR1 and CDR2 sequences are SEHNR and FQNEAQ (reference sequence). The V and J ends lost 4 bases and 4 bases respectively, with 10 bases between them. The CDR3 is 13 amino acids. In nucleotides, the CDR3 is TGTGCCAGCAGCTCCGGACTTATCTATGGCTACACCTTC. Translation: CASSSGLIYGYTF.

This chain joins TRBV11-3 and TRBJ2-7, with 15 bases identical to TRBD2. J lost 1 base, V lost 5 bases, and 3 bases had no gene match. Germline CDR1 SGHNT, CDR2 YENEEA. This CDR3 region has 16 residues. The CDR3 protein is CASSRTSGRVSYEQYF. For the CDR3, the DNA is TGTGCCAGCAGCCGGACTAGCGGGAGGGTATCCTACGAGCAGTACTTC. The full variable domain, in which reference TRBV11-3 and TRBJ2-7 provide the parts outside the CDR3, is EAGVVQSPRYKIIEKKQPVAFWCNPISGHNTLYWYLQNLGQGPELLIRYENEEAVDDSQLPKDRFSAERLKGVDSTLKIQPAELGDSAVYLCASSRTSGRVSYEQYFGPGTRLTVT.

V usage is TRBV5-6 and J usage is TRBJ2-7; D is ambiguous. The V end lost 0 bases, the J end lost 3 bases, and 7 bases lay between the germline ends. This CDR3 has 13 residues. Per the germline V gene, CDR1 is SGHDT and CDR2 is YYEEEE. CDR3 sequence (DNA): TGTGCCAGCAGCTTGGGGAGCGTCTACGAGCAGTACTTC. This translates into CASSLGSVYEQYF.

V and J are TRBV5-4 and TRBJ2-3, with 8 positions matching TRBD2. CDR1 is SGHNT, CDR2 YYREEE, per germline (reference sequence). J gave up 6 bases and V 3 bases, and 15 bases lay outside the gene matches. The CDR3 is 17 residues long. CDR3 nucleotide sequence: TGTGCCAGCAGCTCCGCTCAGGGGCGGGGGGCCCCCGATACGCAGTATTTT. It is translated as CASSSAQGRGAPDTQYF.

The chain carries TRBV5-4 and TRBJ2-2; 8 nucleotides agree with TRBD1. This CDR3 region has 15 residues. From germline, CDR1 is SGHNT and CDR2 YYREEE (reference sequence). Trimming cost V 2 bases and J 5 bases; bases outside gene matches: 5. In DNA form, the CDR3 reads TGTGCCAGCAGCTTTCGGACAGGGTATACCGGGGAGCTGTTTTTT. Protein product: CASSFRTGYTGELFF.

This sequence joins TRBV6-5 and TRBJ1-5; 7 nucleotides line up with TRBD1. This CDR3 comprises 13 residues. Trimming cost V 6 bases and J 7 bases; bases outside gene matches: 6. CDR1 and CDR2 from the germline V gene are MNHEY and SVGAGI. In DNA form, the CDR3 reads TGTGCCAGCAGCGACAGGGTAGGACAGCCCCAGCATTTT. This sequence encodes CASSDRVGQPQHF.

In its sample, this clone was seen a few times. The chain has TRBV20-1 and TRBJ1-4; no clear D. Germline loops: CDR1 DFQATT, CDR2 SNEGSKA (reference sequence). Trimming removed 7 bases at V and 3 bases at J, with 6 bases between. This CDR3 spans 11 amino acids. The CDR3 DNA follows: TGCAGTGGGCTGTCTAATGAAAAACTGTTTTTT. Amino acid sequence: CSGLSNEKLFF.

The V gene is TRBV19, the J gene TRBJ1-5, with a tentative D call TRBD1 (5 bases). With 5 bases removed from V and 6 bases from J, the gap between germline ends came to 14 bases. CDR1 LNHDA and CDR2 SQIVND come from the germline V gene (reference sequence). This CDR3 has 14 amino acids. The CDR3 region has the DNA TGTGCCAGTAGTTTCGCAGGGTTGGGTCAGCCCCAGCATTTT. Amino acids: CASSFAGLGQPQHF.

The chain combines TRBV6-6 with TRBJ2-2; TRBD2 might be the D (5 bases). Trimming pared 7 bases from V and 7 bases from J, leaving 22 bases between. Germline V gives CDR1 MNHNY, CDR2 SVGAGI (reference sequence). This CDR3 has 16 residues. CDR3 in DNA: TGTGCCAGCACCGCAATAGGTGCTAGCTCGGGCGGGGAGCTGTTTTTT. It specifies CASTAIGASSGGELFF.

The rearrangement links TRBV29-1 to TRBJ2-7; TRBD1 matches 7 bases. V lost 2 bases and J lost 4; bases outside the gene matches: 14. Germline-derived CDR1 and CDR2 are SQVTM and ANQGSEA. The CDR3 has 16 amino acids. CDR3 nucleotides: TGCAGCGTTGAAATTCAGGGACAGCATTCGCTATACGAGCAGTACTTC. Translated: CSVEIQGQHSLYEQYF.

The CDR3 DNA follows: TGTGCCAGCAGCTTCCCGACTAGCGGGACAGGGACAGATACGCAGTATTTT. Amino acids: CASSFPTSGTGTDTQYF. The J gene is TRBJ2-3, the V gene TRBV7-2, with 11 bases matching TRBD2. The CDR3 consists of 17 residues. Germline CDR1 reads SGHTA; CDR2 reads FQGNSA. J was trimmed by 3 bases and V by 3 bases; bases with no gene match: 8.

J is TRBJ1-2 and V is TRBV4-1; TRBD1 might be the D (5 bases). CDR1 is MGHRA, CDR2 YSYEKL, per germline. This CDR3 contains 15 residues. The V and J ends lost 0 bases and 1 base respectively, with 9 bases between them. CDR3 amino acids: CASSQEVDSNYGYTF. DNA of the CDR3: TGCGCCAGCAGCCAAGAAGTCGACAGTAACTATGGCTACACCTTC.

The rearrangement joins TRBV28 to TRBJ1-1; tentative D call: TRBD1 (5 bases). Trimming cost V 8 bases and J 4 bases, with 17 bases left between them. CDR3 length: 14 residues. The germline V gene encodes CDR1 MDHEN and CDR2 SYDVKM. As DNA, the CDR3 is TGTGCCAGCCAGTCTCAGGGATGGATCACTGAAGCTTTCTTT. Translated, it gives CASQSQGWITEAFF.

A single count supports this clone. This chain joins TRBV5-1 and TRBJ1-1; TRBD1 matches 7 bases. Looked up from germline, CDR1 is SGHRS and CDR2 is YFSETQ. J was trimmed by 6 bases and V by 0 bases; bases with no gene match: 8. This CDR3 spans 15 amino acids. For the CDR3, the DNA is TGCGCCAGCAGCTTGGAACGGGCAGGGGGACCTGAAGCTTTCTTT. The encoded protein is CASSLERAGGPEAFF.

The chain links TRBV6-6 to TRBJ2-7; D is undetermined. CDR1 is MNHNY and CDR2 is SVGAGI in the germline V gene (reference sequence). The V end was cut by 7 bases, the J end by 0 bases, with 16 bases between. CDR3 length: 15 residues. CDR3 in amino acids: CASTPRTLSSYEQYF. The CDR3 DNA reads as TGTGCCAGCACCCCGAGAACGTTGTCCTCCTACGAGCAGTACTTC.

The chain links TRBV6-5 to TRBJ2-1, with 9 bases matching TRBD2. V lost 5 bases and J lost 14; bases outside the gene matches: 7. This CDR3 spans 12 amino acids. Germline assignment: CDR1 MNHEY and CDR2 SVGAGI. The CDR3 DNA follows: TGTGCCAGCAGTCATCGCGGGGGGGAAGAGTTCTTC. Amino acid sequence: CASSHRGGEEFF.

The chain is built from TRBV2 and TRBJ2-1; 7 nucleotides line up with TRBD2. V dropped 4 bases and J dropped 8; count of bases not matched to a gene: 11. CDR1 is SNHLY and CDR2 is FYNNEI in the germline V gene. The CDR3 consists of 15 residues. The CDR3 region is CASSGGVGLVDEQFF. Written as DNA, the CDR3 is TGTGCCAGCAGTGGAGGGGTAGGACTAGTCGATGAGCAGTTCTTC.

The chain joins TRBV29-1 to TRBJ1-1; possible D gene TRBD1, 5 bases. V lost 0 bases to trimming and J lost 12 bases, with 20 bases between them. Per germline, CDR1 SQVTM and CDR2 ANQGSEA. The CDR3 length is 14 residues. This chain's CDR3 is CSVEDQETAWETFF. DNA for the CDR3: TGCAGCGTTGAAGATCAGGAGACAGCGTGGGAAACTTTCTTT.

The genes are TRBV11-1 and TRBJ2-7, with a tentative D call TRBD2 (6 bases). Between the trimmed V and J ends, which lost 1 base and 5 bases, there was a span of 18 bases. The CDR3 runs to 16 residues. Germline-derived CDR1 and CDR2 are SGHAT and FQDESV (reference sequence). In DNA form, the CDR3 reads TGTGCCAGCAGCTTAGGGTCCGGTGCGGGATCCAACGAGCAGTACTTC. Its protein product is CASSLGSGAGSNEQYF.

The chain links TRBV11-2 to TRBJ2-1; D not certain. V lost 5 bases and J lost 4, with 15 bases in between. CDR3 length equals 15 residues. The germline CDR1 and CDR2 sequences are SGHAT and FQNNGV. The CDR3 bases are TGTGCCAGCAGCCCCGCTAATTATAGATACAATGAGCAGTTCTTC. It encodes CASSPANYRYNEQFF.

CDR3 residues: CASSAETGTGGNTEAFF. The CDR3 bases are TGTGCCAGCAGCGCCGAGACCGGGACAGGGGGGAACACTGAAGCTTTCTTT. The chain combines TRBV9 with TRBJ1-1; 11 bases match TRBD1. The junction had 8 bases not matched to a gene; V was cut back by 3 bases and J by 1 base. Germline CDR1 reads SGDLS; CDR2 reads YYNGEE. The length of the CDR3 is 17 residues. The whole variable domain, filled in from reference TRBV9 and TRBJ1-1, reads DSGVTQTPKHLITATGQRVTLRCSPRSGDLSVYWYQQSLDQGLQFLIQYYNGEERAKGNILERFSAQQFPDLHSELNLSSLELGDSALYFCASSAETGTGGNTEAFFGQGTRLTVV.

The chain employs TRBV28 and TRBJ2-6, with a weak D call TRBD1 (5 bases). Trimming took 11 bases from V and 2 from J, leaving 10 bases between them. This CDR3 spans 13 amino acids. Germline lookup yields CDR1 MDHEN and CDR2 SYDVKM. Written as DNA, the CDR3 is TGTGCCTATCAGGGCCCTGGGGCCAACGTCCTGACTTTC. Translating gives CAYQGPGANVLTF.

This clone was seen once. V is TRBV4-1 and J is TRBJ2-2; no reliable D call. There are 14 residues in the CDR3. Germline V gene sequence: CDR1 MGHRA, CDR2 YSYEKL. Trimming stripped 4 bases from V and 1 base from J, with 7 bases between. CDR3 protein: CASSRTQNTGELFF. CDR3 in DNA: TGCGCCAGCAGCCGTACACAGAACACCGGGGAGCTGTTTTTT.

This clone was counted only a few times. This chain joins TRBV27 and TRBJ2-6; D gene uncertain. This CDR3 has 14 residues. Germline V lookup: CDR1 MNHEY, CDR2 SMNVEV (reference sequence). Trimming took 6 bases from V and 1 from J, leaving 7 bases between them. In DNA, the CDR3 is TGTGCCAGCAGACCTATATCTGGGGCCAACGTCCTGACTTTC. This translates into CASRPISGANVLTF.